The clone carrying this T cell receptor (beta chain) was found many times. TCR beta CDR3 regions were amplified from RNA transcripts. HTBI primers primed a first-round RT-PCR, and a second-round multiplex PCR followed. TCRdb redid the calling of the multiplex PCR reads with MiXCR, one entry per CDR3 protein. The sample holds a few hundred thousand distinct CDR3 sequences, about a sixth seen once. The CDR3 contains 14 residues. The V gene's germline CDR1 is MNHEY and CDR2 SVGEGT. Trimming shortened V by 2 bases and J by 4 bases, and 12 bases separated the two germline ends. This entry comes from a study of Graves' ophthalmopathy and Graves' hyperthyroidism. For the study at large: At the time of initial diagnosis and before any treatment, peripheral blood was collected.

The clonotype comes from an adult woman with stable Graves' hyperthyroidism. The V call is TRBV6-2 or TRBV6-3, the J call TRBJ2-7; weak D call: TRBD2 (5 bases). What was sequenced was peripheral blood. CDR3 amino acids: CASSYGGSQYEQYF. CDR3 in DNA: TGTGCCAGCAGTTACGGTGGGAGTCAGTACGAGCAGTACTTC.